The rows below give T cell receptor beta chains drawn from one sample of a study of shared clonotypes between healthy human individuals. The assay was immunoSEQ multiplex PCR, and TCRdb's table has in-frame clones only and misses some. The sample has some 800,000 clones; 90% to 95% are singletons. Sequencing was done on a sample of naive CD8+ T cells sorted from blood. These receptors originate from a man aged 30 to 39 in good health. Both conserved end residues are part of each CDR3. Each record gives: clone size, J gene, D gene, V gene, CDR3 protein, CDR3 DNA. D genes are given only for firm matches. The size entry is marked missing in some rows and otherwise reads once, few, many or a size class.

>NA|TRBJ1-1|NA|TRBV20-1
CSASEAFF
TGCAGTGCTTCTGAAGCTTTCTTT
>NA|TRBJ2-1|NA|TRBV14
CASSQVVSYNEQFF
TGTGCCAGCAGCCAAGTAGTCTCCTACAATGAGCAGTTCTTC
>NA|TRBJ2-7|NA|TRBV27
CASSPLGGGSSYEQYF
TGTGCCAGCAGTCCCTTGGGTGGGGGCAGCTCCTACGAGCAGTACTTC
>once|TRBJ2-5|TRBD1|TRBV13
CASSQGQHGETQYF
TGTGCCAGCAGCCAGGGACAGCATGGAGAGACCCAGTACTTC
>NA|TRBJ2-1|TRBD2|TRBV30
CAWNQLAGRVNEQFF
TGTGCCTGGAACCAGCTAGCGGGTAGGGTTAATGAGCAGTTCTTC
>NA|TRBJ1-2|NA|TRBV9
CASSVATSPFTYGYTF
TGTGCCAGCAGCGTAGCTACTTCCCCCTTCACGTATGGCTACACCTTC
>NA|TRBJ2-3|NA|TRBV6-6
CASSYYLGATDTQYF
TGTGCCAGCAGTTATTATTTGGGGGCCACAGATACGCAGTATTTT
>NA|TRBJ2-7|NA|TRBV13
CASSLGLTGYEQYF
TGTGCCAGCAGCTTAGGTCTGACAGGCTACGAGCAGTACTTC
>NA|TRBJ2-7|NA|TRBV7-3
CASSLTGSIIYEQYF
TGTGCCAGCAGCTTAACAGGGTCTATTATATACGAGCAGTACTTC
>NA|TRBJ2-4|NA|TRBV7-9
CASSTPSRNIQYF
TGTGCCAGCAGTACTCCCAGTCGGAACATTCAGTACTTC
>NA|TRBJ2-7|NA|TRBV25-1
CASSEGHPYEQYF
TGTGCCAGCAGTGAAGGACACCCCTACGAGCAGTACTTC
>NA|TRBJ2-1|NA|TRBV11-2
CASSLEGATYNEQFF
TGTGCCAGCAGCTTAGAGGGGGCCACCTACAATGAGCAGTTCTTC
>NA|TRBJ1-1|NA|TRBV19
CASTAGETEAFF
TGTGCCAGTACCGCAGGGGAAACTGAAGCTTTCTTT
>NA|TRBJ2-3|TRBD1|TRBV18
CASSPPLDRVDTDTQYF
TGTGCCAGCTCACCACCGTTGGACAGGGTGGACACAGATACGCAGTATTTT
>NA|TRBJ2-2|TRBD1|TRBV27
CASRQKTPNRGSTGELFF
TGTGCCAGCAGGCAGAAAACTCCTAACAGGGGTAGCACCGGGGAGCTGTTTTTT
>NA|TRBJ1-2|NA|TRBV4-3
CASSQGESPGGLGYTF
TGCGCCAGCAGCCAAGGGGAATCCCCGGGGGGGCTTGGCTACACCTTC
>NA|TRBJ2-5|NA|TRBV15
CATSSNRVETQYF
TGTGCCACCAGCTCGAACAGGGTAGAGACCCAGTACTTC
>NA|TRBJ1-2|NA|TRBV11-2
CASSHHGDNYGYTF
TGTGCCAGCAGCCATCACGGGGATAACTATGGCTACACCTTC
>NA|TRBJ2-2|NA|TRBV14
CASSVLWGNTGELFF
TGTGCCAGCAGCGTCTTGTGGGGGAACACCGGGGAGCTGTTTTTT
>NA|TRBJ1-4|TRBD1|TRBV27
CASRPGQTNEKLFF
TGTGCCAGCAGGCCGGGACAGACTAATGAAAAACTGTTTTTT
>NA|TRBJ2-7|NA|TRBV2
CASVEGGDEQYF
TGTGCCAGCGTCGAGGGGGGCGACGAGCAGTACTTC
>NA|TRBJ2-7|NA|TRBV28
CASSLENGRITYEQYF
TGTGCCAGCAGTTTAGAGAACGGGAGAATCACCTACGAGCAGTACTTC
>NA|TRBJ2-2|TRBD2|TRBV7-9
CASSLSGGIRRMNTGELFF
TGTGCCAGCAGCTTAAGCGGGGGTATCCGGCGGATGAACACCGGGGAGCTGTTTTTT
>once|TRBJ1-2|TRBD1|TRBV5-4
CASSFGDRGTKNYGYTF
TGTGCCAGCAGCTTTGGGGACAGGGGGACCAAAAACTATGGCTACACCTTC
>NA|TRBJ2-7|NA|TRBV28
CASSLQGFVHEQYF
TGTGCCAGCAGTTTACAGGGTTTCGTCCACGAGCAGTACTTC
>once|TRBJ2-7|NA|TRBV11-2
CASTTWTDTYEQYF
TGTGCCAGCACCACTTGGACGGATACCTACGAGCAGTACTTC
>NA|TRBJ2-7|TRBD1|TRBV4-1
CASSQTGGRYSEQYF
TGCGCCAGCAGCCAAACAGGGGGAAGGTACAGCGAGCAGTACTTC
>NA|TRBJ2-3|NA|TRBV28
CASSGTSTDTQYF
TGTGCCAGCAGTGGTACTAGCACAGATACGCAGTATTTT
>NA|TRBJ2-7|TRBD1|TRBV4-1
CASSQDPGDRVLHEQYF
TGCGCCAGCAGCCAAGACCCCGGGGACAGGGTTCTACACGAGCAGTACTTC
>NA|TRBJ2-1|TRBD2|TRBV11-2
CASSPGTSGKSRYNEQFF
TGTGCCAGCAGCCCGGGGACTAGCGGGAAGTCTCGATACAATGAGCAGTTCTTC
>once|TRBJ1-2|NA|TRBV9
CASSGTRDYGYTF
TGTGCCAGCAGCGGGACTCGGGACTATGGCTACACCTTC
>NA|TRBJ1-5|NA|TRBV4-1
CASSQDFGELSNQPQHF
TGCGCCAGCAGCCAAGATTTCGGCGAACTTAGCAATCAGCCCCAGCATTTT
>NA|TRBJ2-1|TRBD2|TRBV11-3
CASSPLAGGNNEQFF
TGTGCCAGCAGCCCGCTGGCGGGAGGAAACAATGAGCAGTTCTTC
>once|TRBJ2-7|NA|TRBV5-1
CASSWRQGPGEQYF
TGCGCCAGCAGCTGGCGGCAGGGACCGGGGGAGCAGTACTTC
>NA|TRBJ2-7|TRBD1|TRBV9
CASGRTGIWDEQYF
TGTGCCAGCGGACGGACAGGGATTTGGGACGAGCAGTACTTC
>once|TRBJ2-1|NA|TRBV4-1
CASSQGFGGRFYNEQFF
TGCGCCAGCAGCCAAGGATTCGGAGGACGATTCTACAATGAGCAGTTCTTC
>NA|TRBJ2-5|NA|TRBV4-1
CASSLSPGPLQETQYF
TGCGCCAGCAGCCTCAGCCCGGGACCGCTCCAAGAGACCCAGTACTTC
>NA|TRBJ2-7|NA|TRBV5-5
CASSLAGGESYEQYF
TGTGCCAGCAGCTTGGCTGGCGGAGAGAGCTACGAGCAGTACTTC
>NA|TRBJ2-5|NA|TRBV10-2
CASSEFRDQETQYF
TGCGCCAGCAGTGAGTTCAGGGACCAAGAGACCCAGTACTTC
>NA|TRBJ2-7|TRBD1|TRBV10-3
CAISEAGTGTYEQYF
TGTGCCATCAGTGAGGCGGGGACAGGGACCTACGAGCAGTACTTC
>NA|TRBJ1-5|TRBD1|TRBV27
CASSFATGGNQPQHF
TGTGCCAGCAGTTTCGCGACAGGGGGCAATCAGCCCCAGCATTTT
>NA|TRBJ1-2|NA|TRBV9
CASSARTEDNNYGYTF
TGTGCCAGCAGCGCGCGAACAGAGGATAATAACTATGGCTACACCTTC
>NA|TRBJ2-1|NA|TRBV4-1
CASSQDPSNEQFF
TGCGCCAGCAGCCAAGATCCCTCGAATGAGCAGTTCTTC
>NA|TRBJ2-2|TRBD2|TRBV5-1
CASSLGTSGDTGELFF
TGCGCCAGCAGCCTCGGGACTAGCGGGGACACCGGGGAGCTGTTTTTT
>NA|TRBJ2-7|TRBD1|TRBV5-1
CASSPGTGVYEQYF
TGCGCCAGCAGCCCTGGGACAGGCGTTTACGAGCAGTACTTC
>NA|TRBJ2-5|NA|TRBV28
CASSFLLGGRFETQYF
TGTGCCAGCAGTTTCCTCCTTGGGGGGAGGTTTGAGACCCAGTACTTC
>once|TRBJ2-7|NA|TRBV7-9
CASSLRGILYEQYF
TGTGCCAGCAGCTTACGCGGAATCCTCTACGAGCAGTACTTC
>once|TRBJ2-7|NA|TRBV9
CASSVGDRSYEQYF
TGTGCCAGCAGCGTAGGCGACAGGAGCTACGAGCAGTACTTC
>NA|TRBJ2-3|NA|TRBV10-2
CASSEEGDTDTQYF
TGCGCCAGCAGTGAAGAAGGAGACACAGATACGCAGTATTTT
>NA|TRBJ2-1|TRBD2|TRBV7-9
CASSAGVAGNEQFF
TGTGCCAGCAGCGCCGGGGTAGCGGGCAATGAGCAGTTCTTC
>NA|TRBJ1-2|NA|TRBV9
CASSVMPGTYGYTF
TGTGCCAGCAGCGTAATGCCGGGGACCTATGGCTACACCTTC
>NA|TRBJ2-1|TRBD2|TRBV6-6
CASAGGGAGVNEQFF
TGTGCCAGCGCCGGGGGGGGAGCCGGAGTGAATGAGCAGTTCTTC
>once|TRBJ1-4|TRBD1|TRBV9
CASSDGQGEKLFF
TGTGCCAGCAGCGATGGACAGGGTGAAAAACTGTTTTTT